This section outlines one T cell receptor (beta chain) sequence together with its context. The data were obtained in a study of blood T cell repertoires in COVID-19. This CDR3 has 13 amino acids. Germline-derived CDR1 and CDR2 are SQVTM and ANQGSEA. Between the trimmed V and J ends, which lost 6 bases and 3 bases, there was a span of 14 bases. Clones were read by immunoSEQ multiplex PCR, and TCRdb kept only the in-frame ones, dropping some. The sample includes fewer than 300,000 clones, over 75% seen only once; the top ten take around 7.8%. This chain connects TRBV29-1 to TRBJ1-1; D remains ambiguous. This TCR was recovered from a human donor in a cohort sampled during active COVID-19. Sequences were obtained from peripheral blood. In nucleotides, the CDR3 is TGCAGCGTCCGGCTCTTTGACTACACTGAAGCTTTCTTT. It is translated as CSVRLFDYTEAFF.